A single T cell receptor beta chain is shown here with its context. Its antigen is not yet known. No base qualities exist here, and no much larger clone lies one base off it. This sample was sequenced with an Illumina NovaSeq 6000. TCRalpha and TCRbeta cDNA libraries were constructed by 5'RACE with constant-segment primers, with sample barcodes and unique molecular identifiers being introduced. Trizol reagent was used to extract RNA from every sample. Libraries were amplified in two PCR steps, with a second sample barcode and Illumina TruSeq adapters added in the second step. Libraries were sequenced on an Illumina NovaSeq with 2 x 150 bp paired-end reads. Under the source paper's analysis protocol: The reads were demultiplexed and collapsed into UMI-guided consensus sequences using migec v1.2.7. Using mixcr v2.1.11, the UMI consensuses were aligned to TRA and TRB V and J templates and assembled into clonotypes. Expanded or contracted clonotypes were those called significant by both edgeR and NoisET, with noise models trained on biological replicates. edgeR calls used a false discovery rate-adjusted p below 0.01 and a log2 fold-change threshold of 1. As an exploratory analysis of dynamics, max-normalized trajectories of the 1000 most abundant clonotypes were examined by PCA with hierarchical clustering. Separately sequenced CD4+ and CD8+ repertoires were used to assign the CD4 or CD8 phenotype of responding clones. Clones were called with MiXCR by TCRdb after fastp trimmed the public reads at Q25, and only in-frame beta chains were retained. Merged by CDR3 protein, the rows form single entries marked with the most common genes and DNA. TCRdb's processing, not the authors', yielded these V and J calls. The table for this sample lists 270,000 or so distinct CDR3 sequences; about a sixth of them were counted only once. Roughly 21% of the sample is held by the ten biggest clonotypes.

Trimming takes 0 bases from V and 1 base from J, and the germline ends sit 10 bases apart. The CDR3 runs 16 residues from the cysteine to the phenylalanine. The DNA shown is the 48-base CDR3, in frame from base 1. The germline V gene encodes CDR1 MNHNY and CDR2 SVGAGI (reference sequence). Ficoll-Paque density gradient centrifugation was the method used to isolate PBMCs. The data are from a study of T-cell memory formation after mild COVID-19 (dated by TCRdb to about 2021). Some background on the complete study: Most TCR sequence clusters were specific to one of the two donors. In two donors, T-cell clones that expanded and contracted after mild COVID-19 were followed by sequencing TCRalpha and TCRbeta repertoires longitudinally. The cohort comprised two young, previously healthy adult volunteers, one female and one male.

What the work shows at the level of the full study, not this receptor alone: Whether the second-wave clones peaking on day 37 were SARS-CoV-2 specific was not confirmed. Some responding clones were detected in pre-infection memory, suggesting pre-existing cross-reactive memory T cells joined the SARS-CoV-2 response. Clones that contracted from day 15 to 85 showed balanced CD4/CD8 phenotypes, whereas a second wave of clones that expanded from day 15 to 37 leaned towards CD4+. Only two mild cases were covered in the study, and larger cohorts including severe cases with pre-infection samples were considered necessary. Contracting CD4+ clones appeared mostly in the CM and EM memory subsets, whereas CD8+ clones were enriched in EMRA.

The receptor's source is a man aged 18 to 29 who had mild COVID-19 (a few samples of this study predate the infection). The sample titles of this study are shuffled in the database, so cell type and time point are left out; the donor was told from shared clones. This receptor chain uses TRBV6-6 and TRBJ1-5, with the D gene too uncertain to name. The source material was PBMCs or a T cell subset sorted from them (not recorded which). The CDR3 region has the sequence CASSYSKTESNQPQHF. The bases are TGTGCCAGCAGTTACTCGAAGACCGAGAGCAATCAGCCCCAGCATTTT.